The 17 T cell receptor beta chains reported below all come from one sample, sequenced in a study of early T cells in non-severe SARS-CoV-2 infection. TCRdb redid the calling of the 5' RACE reads with MiXCR, one entry per CDR3 protein. The table lists just under 60,000 distinct CDR3 sequences, more than 7.5% of them singletons, with approximately 3.1% in the top ten. The sequenced sample consisted of whole blood. These receptor sequences come from an adult who was a healthcare worker with PCR-confirmed SARS-CoV-2 infection or an uninfected control (not recorded which).

CDR3 nucleotides: TGTGCCAGCAGCCGGTCAGGGGGATTAGGCTACACCTTC. The encoded protein is CASSRSGGLGYTF. V usage is TRBV6-5 and J usage is TRBJ1-2; 7 positions match TRBD1. Germline V gene data show CDR1 as MNHEY and CDR2 as SVGAGI. After removal of 6 bases from V and 8 bases from J, the junction contained 9 bases not matched to a gene. CDR3 length equals 13 residues.

This clonotype came up many times. The J gene is TRBJ2-1, the V gene TRBV2; D is unclear. The CDR3 has 15 residues. Trimming took 2 bases from V and 7 from J, leaving 15 bases between them. CDR1 SNHLY and CDR2 FYNNEI come from the germline V gene. Written as DNA, the CDR3 is TGTGCCAGCAGTGAATATACCCATACTGGGAATGAGCAGTTCTTC. It is translated as CASSEYTHTGNEQFF.

In this sample, this clonotype turned up a few times. The chain recombines TRBV13 with TRBJ2-3; 14 positions agree with TRBD2. Germline loops: CDR1 PRHDT, CDR2 FYEKMQ (reference sequence). This CDR3 is built from 17 residues. Germline trimming cut 5 bases from V and 1 base from J; bases unmatched to any gene: 5. The CDR3 spells CASSPAGLAGGTDTQYF. CDR3 coding DNA: TGTGCCAGCAGCCCCGCGGGACTAGCGGGAGGCACAGATACGCAGTATTTT. Combining the CDR3 with reference TRBV13 and TRBJ2-3 gives the whole variable domain AAGVIQSPRHLIKEKRETATLKCYPIPRHDTVYWYQQGPGQDPQFLISFYEKMQSDKGSIPDRFSAQQFSDYHSELNMSSLELGDSALYFCASSPAGLAGGTDTQYFGPGTRLTVL.

There are many counts of this clonotype. The rearrangement uses TRBV29-1 and TRBJ2-5; weak D call: TRBD1 (5 bases). There are 12 residues in the CDR3. The V gene's germline CDR1 is SQVTM and CDR2 ANQGSEA. The ends were cut back, 6 bases at V and 2 bases at J, with 10 bases in the middle. CDR3 in DNA: TGCAGCGTGGGGCCATCACAAGAGACCCAGTACTTC. This sequence encodes CSVGPSQETQYF.

The V call is TRBV28, the J call TRBJ2-7; 8 bases are shared with TRBD1. The V and J ends lost 5 bases and 4 bases, in that order; junction bases with no gene match: 10. The CDR3 covers 15 residues. The germline gives CDR1 MDHEN, CDR2 SYDVKM. The CDR3 spells CASSPRGRGRYEQYF. DNA for the CDR3: TGTGCCAGCAGTCCCAGAGGCAGGGGGCGGTACGAGCAGTACTTC.

The V and J genes are TRBV4-1 and TRBJ2-7, with D possibly matching TRBD1 (8 bases). V was pared by 6 bases and J by 3 bases, with 15 bases between. The CDR3 length is 14 residues. CDR1 is MGHRA, CDR2 YSYEKL, per germline. The CDR3 nucleotides are TGCGCCAGCAGTACGAACAGGGGGGGCTACGAGCAGTACTTC. This encodes CASSTNRGGYEQYF.

The table lists this clonotype with a few counts. V gene TRBV5-4 combines with J gene TRBJ2-7, with 14 bases that match TRBD2. Germline V lookup: CDR1 SGHNT, CDR2 YYREEE (reference sequence). CDR3 length: 17 amino acids. V dropped 3 bases and J dropped 0; count of bases not matched to a gene: 5. CDR3 in amino acids: CASSWTSGRPRSYEQYF. For the CDR3, the DNA is TGTGCCAGCAGCTGGACTAGCGGGAGGCCCCGCTCCTACGAGCAGTACTTC.

This clonotype was seen ten or more times. The gene calls are TRBV7-6 and TRBJ2-7; maybe TRBD1 (6 bases). V dropped 3 bases and J dropped 3 bases, with 15 bases sitting between them. This CDR3 has 15 amino acids. Germline CDR1 reads SGHVS; CDR2 reads FNYEAQ. CDR3 loop: CASSFSTGQIYEQYF. CDR3 DNA: TGTGCCAGCAGCTTCTCTACAGGGCAAATCTACGAGCAGTACTTC.

To note about this clonotype: At one of its ends the junction is not consistent with the germline gene, which may arise from a read error. The chain couples TRBV13 to TRBJ2-3, with TRBD2 matching over 7 bases. Germline CDR1 and CDR2: PRHDT and FYEKMQ (reference sequence). This CDR3 region has 15 residues. As DNA, the CDR3 is TGTGTCAGCAGCTCCCGTGGGGAGGGGACAGATACGCAGTATTTT. Translated, it gives CVSSSRGEGTDTQYF. Looking up the rest from reference TRBV13 and TRBJ2-3 gives the full variable domain: AAGVIQSPRHLIKEKRETATLKCYPIPRHDTVYWYQQGPGQDPQFLISFYEKMQSDKGSIPDRFSAQQFSDYHSELNMSSLELGDSALYFCVSSSRGEGTDTQYFGPGTRLTVL.

This clonotype was counted ten times or more. The chain is built from TRBV7-8 and TRBJ2-1, with D perhaps assigned TRBD1 or TRBD2 (7 bases each). This CDR3 has 14 amino acids. Germline CDR1 is SGHVS and CDR2 is FQNEAQ. Trimming pared 1 base from V and 9 bases from J, leaving 13 bases between. For the CDR3, the DNA is TGTGCCAGCAGCTTAGAGGGGGCGGGAGTTGAGCAGTTCTTC. Its translation: CASSLEGAGVEQFF.

This clonotype was recorded at least ten times. The V gene is TRBV7-9, the J gene TRBJ2-5; D is perhaps TRBD1 (6 bases). CDR3 length: 16 amino acids. V lost 5 bases, J lost 5 bases, and 21 bases lay in between. The germline gives CDR1 SEHNR, CDR2 FQNEAQ (reference sequence). DNA of the CDR3: TGTGCCAGCAGCCCGGGGAATAGTGGGGGCAGGGAGACCCAGTACTTC. This gives the protein CASSPGNSGGRETQYF.

The CDR3 protein is CASILSDTQYF. In nucleotides, the CDR3 is TGCGCCAGCATCCTTTCAGATACGCAGTATTTT. V usage is TRBV5-1 and J usage is TRBJ2-3; D gene unclear. V was trimmed by 6 bases and J by 4 bases, leaving 6 bases between them. CDR3 length equals 11 residues. From germline, CDR1 is SGHRS and CDR2 YFSETQ.

In its sample, this clonotype is medium-sized. The V gene is TRBV27, the J gene TRBJ2-1; D is possibly TRBD1 or TRBD2 (5 bases each). Germline V gene data show CDR1 as MNHEY and CDR2 as SMNVEV (reference sequence). The CDR3 is 15 residues long. Between the trimmed V and J ends, which lost 6 bases and 1 base, there was a span of 13 bases. DNA for the CDR3: TGTGCCAGCAGCAGGGAGATGGGATCCTACAATGAGCAGTTCTTC. It specifies CASSREMGSYNEQFF.

This clonotype was detected a few times. This chain links TRBV6-2 or TRBV6-3 with TRBJ2-1; TRBD1 matches 9 bases. From germline, CDR1 is MNHEY and CDR2 SVGEGT. Losses at the gene ends were 6 bases for V and 8 bases for J; bases not matched to a gene: 11. The CDR3 totals 15 residues. CDR3 amino acids: CASSSSGTGQHEQFF. CDR3 nucleotides: TGTGCCAGCAGCTCCTCTGGGACAGGGCAACATGAGCAGTTCTTC.

This clonotype was found a few times. The chain has TRBV5-1 and TRBJ2-5, with TRBD2 identical over 9 bases. With V trimmed by 0 bases and J by 5 bases, 5 bases remained unmatched. CDR3 length equals 15 residues. Germline V gene sequence: CDR1 SGHRS, CDR2 YFSETQ. The CDR3 nucleotides read TGCGCCAGCAGCTTGGCGGCTAGCGGGACGGAGACCCAGTACTTC. Amino acids: CASSLAASGTETQYF.

This chain connects TRBV28 to TRBJ1-1, with D tentatively TRBD1 (5 bases). Looked up from germline, CDR1 is MDHEN and CDR2 is SYDVKM. The CDR3 extends over 15 amino acids. V shed 1 base and J shed 1 base, with 10 bases lying between them. The CDR3 reads CASSLSRGGNTEAFF. CDR3 bases: TGTGCCAGCAGTTTATCCCGGGGGGGGAACACTGAAGCTTTCTTT.

This clonotype appeared a few times. V usage is TRBV20-1 and J usage is TRBJ1-4; D not certain. CDR3 size: 14 residues. V lost 3 bases, J lost 0 bases, and 8 bases lay in between. Germline CDR1 is DFQATT and CDR2 is SNEGSKA (reference sequence). The CDR3 nucleotides read TGCAGTGCTAGTCTCGGGTCAACTAATGAAAAACTGTTTTTT. Protein product: CSASLGSTNEKLFF.